This T cell receptor beta chain derives from a study of beta chain features in type 1 diabetes. This CDR3 region has 18 residues. The trim removed 5 bases at V and 0 bases at J, leaving 7 bases unmatched. CDR1 LNHNV and CDR2 YYDKDF come from the germline V gene (reference sequence). Reverse transcribing all isolated RNA meant expressed TCRB transcripts were sequenced. Clones were sequenced by immunoSEQ multiplex PCR, and TCRdb holds only the in-frame ones, with some missing. The sample carries approximately 100,000 clones, approximately 37% recorded once. The V and J genes are TRBV15 and TRBJ2-1; 13 positions agree with TRBD2. Specimen: stem cell memory CD4+ T cells from blood. The receptor was isolated from a woman aged 18-29 years in good health. In DNA, the CDR3 is TGTGCCACCAGCCGCGGACTAGCGGGAGAATTCTCCTACAATGAGCAGTTCTTC. This gives the protein CATSRGLAGEFSYNEQFF.